These 27 T cell receptor beta chains were all obtained from the same sample, sequenced in a study of blood T cell repertoires in COVID-19. Assay: immunoSEQ multiplex PCR; the TCRdb copy retains only in-frame clones and omits some. The sample has over 200,000 clones, around 75% seen once. Material for sequencing was peripheral blood. These receptors came from a human donor in a cohort sampled during active COVID-19.

This clone was counted once. The rearrangement uses TRBV11-1 and TRBJ2-7; a weak D match, TRBD1 (7 bases). The germline gives CDR1 SGHAT, CDR2 FQDESV (reference sequence). The CDR3 is made up of 13 amino acids. Between the trimmed V and J ends, which lost 7 bases and 4 bases, there was a span of 14 bases. The DNA of the CDR3 is TGTGCCAGCACGCGGGGCAGGGGGTACGAGCAGTACTTC. As protein: CASTRGRGYEQYF.

CDR3 sequence reads: CATSDPTDRVGYTF. In DNA form, the CDR3 reads TGTGCCACCAGTGACCCTACCGACAGGGTAGGCTACACCTTC. The gene calls are TRBV24-1 and TRBJ1-2; TRBD1 aligns across 7 bases. Unmatched junction bases numbered 9, after V lost 4 bases and J lost 8 bases. The CDR3 runs 14 residues. Germline lookup yields CDR1 KGHDR and CDR2 SFDVKD.

The gene calls are TRBV19 and TRBJ2-1, with TRBD2 identical over 9 bases. With 7 bases clipped from V and 6 bases from J, the junction kept 7 bases outside the gene matches. The CDR3 is 14 residues long. Germline V gene data show CDR1 as LNHDA and CDR2 as SQIVND (reference sequence). DNA of the CDR3: TGTGCCAGTAAAATTAGCGGGAGTGGCAATGAGCAGTTCTTC. Amino acid sequence: CASKISGSGNEQFF.

The chain carries TRBV24-1 and TRBJ1-4, with D possibly matching TRBD1 (6 bases). Deletions cut 3 bases from V and 2 bases from J, with 6 bases between. The germline V gene encodes CDR1 KGHDR and CDR2 SFDVKD. This CDR3 region has 14 residues. The CDR3 region is CATSDRGTNEKLFF. CDR3 nucleotides: TGTGCCACCAGTGATAGGGGGACTAATGAAAAACTGTTTTTT.

There are a few counts of this clone. The rearrangement links TRBV28 to TRBJ1-4, with D perhaps TRBD1 (5 bases). Germline V gene sequence: CDR1 MDHEN, CDR2 SYDVKM. V lost 3 bases and J 8 bases, leaving 13 bases between the germline ends. This CDR3 has 14 residues. CDR3 in amino acids: CASSLTAQIEKLFF. CDR3 DNA: TGTGCCAGCAGTTTGACAGCGCAGATAGAAAAACTGTTTTTT.

This chain connects TRBV28 to TRBJ2-7; 7 bases align to TRBD2. CDR1 and CDR2 from the germline V gene are MDHEN and SYDVKM. V gave up 3 bases and J gave up 2 bases; unmatched junction bases: 4. The CDR3 spans 14 residues. CDR3 in amino acids: CASSLGEGPYEQYF. The CDR3 DNA reads as TGTGCCAGCAGTTTGGGGGAGGGGCCCTACGAGCAGTACTTC.

The rearrangement uses TRBV28 and TRBJ2-7; tentatively, D is TRBD2 (6 bases). This CDR3 region has 13 residues. Germline-derived CDR1 and CDR2 are MDHEN and SYDVKM. V lost 6 bases and J 3 bases, leaving 12 bases between the germline ends. CDR3 in DNA: TGTGCCAGCAGGGGCGGGGCCATCTACGAGCAGTACTTC. Its protein product is CASRGGAIYEQYF.

The V call is TRBV29-1, the J call TRBJ2-7; 9 bases line up with TRBD2. This CDR3 has 13 residues. The J segment lost 3 bases and the V segment lost 6 bases, leaving 6 bases of the junction unmatched. Germline-derived CDR1 and CDR2 are SQVTM and ANQGSEA. Here the CDR3 reads CSVHFSGGYEQYF. The CDR3 nucleotides read TGCAGCGTCCACTTTAGCGGGGGCTACGAGCAGTACTTC.

V gene TRBV5-5 combines with J gene TRBJ2-1; no definite D call. Germline-derived CDR1 and CDR2 are SGHKS and YYEKEE (reference sequence). The CDR3 runs 14 residues. Trimming cost V 4 bases and J 3 bases, with 11 bases left between them. DNA for the CDR3: TGTGCCAGCAGCCCCCTAGTTAACTACAATGAGCAGTTCTTC. It yields the protein CASSPLVNYNEQFF.

The V gene is TRBV7-3, the J gene TRBJ2-3, with D possibly being TRBD2 (7 bases). The CDR3 is made up of 16 amino acids. From germline, CDR1 is SGHTA and CDR2 FQGTGA. The germline V and J ends were trimmed by 1 base and 2 bases, with 13 bases remaining between them. CDR3 region: CASSLNGGGLTDTQYF. The CDR3 nucleotides are TGTGCCAGCAGCTTAAATGGCGGGGGCCTCACAGATACGCAGTATTTT.

This chain joins TRBV19 and TRBJ1-1; 10 nucleotides match TRBD1. The CDR3 spans 16 residues. With V trimmed by 3 bases and J by 6 bases, 10 bases remained unmatched. CDR1 is LNHDA and CDR2 is SQIVND in the germline V gene (reference sequence). CDR3 amino acids: CASSILGQGNFPEAFF. The DNA of the CDR3 is TGTGCCAGTAGTATTTTGGGACAGGGGAACTTCCCTGAAGCTTTCTTT. Together with reference TRBV19 and TRBJ1-1, the CDR3 gives the full variable domain: DGGITQSPKYLFRKEGQNVTLSCEQNLNHDAMYWYRQDPGQGLRLIYYSQIVNDFQKGDIAEGYSVSREKKESFPLTVTSAQKNPTAFYLCASSILGQGNFPEAFFGQGTRLTVV.

This chain links TRBV7-8 with TRBJ2-7; the D is unclear. The germline V gene has CDR1 SGHVS and CDR2 FQNEAQ. This CDR3 has 13 amino acids. V lost 1 base, J lost 2 bases, and 6 bases lay in between. The CDR3 nucleotides are TGTGCCAGCAGCTTAGGAGAGACCTACGAGCAGTACTTC. Protein: CASSLGETYEQYF.

This chain links TRBV29-1 with TRBJ1-2; D is uncertain. Trimming removed 4 bases at V and 5 bases at J, with 11 bases between. This CDR3 contains 12 residues. Germline loops: CDR1 SQVTM, CDR2 ANQGSEA. The CDR3 coding sequence is TGCAGCGTTGTCGACATCTGGTATGGCTACACCTTC. Residues: CSVVDIWYGYTF.

This chain joins TRBV5-1 and TRBJ2-2; TRBD2 matches 11 bases. V trimming: 6 bases; J trimming: 4 bases; junction bases outside the gene matches: 8. Germline V gene sequence: CDR1 SGHRS, CDR2 YFSETQ. CDR3 length: 16 amino acids. DNA of the CDR3: TGCGCCAGCAAAGATACTAGCGGGAGTTCCACCGGGGAGCTGTTTTTT. Translated, it gives CASKDTSGSSTGELFF.

The CDR3, as DNA: TGCAGCGTTGGACTAGCGGGAGATTACAATGAGCAGTTCTTC. Translating gives CSVGLAGDYNEQFF. The chain couples TRBV29-1 to TRBJ2-1; TRBD2 agrees at 12 bases. Trimming cost V 4 bases and J 4 bases; bases outside gene matches: 2. The CDR3 totals 14 residues. Germline V CDR1 and CDR2: SQVTM, ANQGSEA.

The chain employs TRBV27 and TRBJ1-4; TRBD1 aligns across 7 bases. Trimming took 2 bases from V and 5 from J; bases not matched to a gene: 5. The germline V gene encodes CDR1 MNHEY and CDR2 SMNVEV (reference sequence). The CDR3 consists of 15 residues. CDR3 loop: CASSLRDSRNEKLFF. CDR3 DNA: TGTGCCAGCAGTTTAAGGGACAGCCGGAATGAAAAACTGTTTTTT.

This clone has more than one count but fewer than ten. The chain carries TRBV28 and TRBJ1-5, with TRBD1 matching over 8 bases. The CDR3 length is 14 residues. The V gene's germline CDR1 is MDHEN and CDR2 SYDVKM. V was clipped by 6 bases and J by 4 bases; unmatched bases: 5. CDR3 coding DNA: TGTGCCAGCAGGGCGGGACAGGTTAATCAGCCCCAGCATTTT. Its translation: CASRAGQVNQPQHF.

The V gene is TRBV28, the J gene TRBJ2-7; 13 bases map to TRBD2. This CDR3 has 19 residues. V shed 3 bases, J shed 0 bases, and the junction held 11 bases outside the gene matches. Germline CDR1 MDHEN, CDR2 SYDVKM. CDR3 protein: CASSLRTSGSPRSSYEQYF. The CDR3, as DNA: TGTGCCAGCAGTTTGAGGACTAGCGGGAGCCCCCGCTCCTCCTACGAGCAGTACTTC.

The chain links TRBV19 to TRBJ2-2, with 7 positions matching TRBD2. CDR1 and CDR2 from the germline V gene are LNHDA and SQIVND (reference sequence). The ends lost 5 bases at V and 0 bases at J; junction bases unmatched: 6. The CDR3 runs to 16 residues. This CDR3 reads CASSLRSGANTGELFF. The CDR3 bases are TGTGCCAGTAGTCTTAGAAGCGGGGCGAACACCGGGGAGCTGTTTTTT.

The chain uses TRBV4-2 and TRBJ1-1; 7 nucleotides agree with TRBD1. The CDR3 is 15 amino acids. Germline CDR1 and CDR2: LGHNA and YNFKEQ. With 4 bases clipped from V and 1 base from J, the junction kept 6 bases outside the gene matches. The CDR3 region is CASSPGTASNTEAFF. For the CDR3, the DNA is TGTGCCAGCAGCCCCGGGACAGCTTCGAACACTGAAGCTTTCTTT.

J is TRBJ2-7 and V is TRBV12-3 or TRBV12-4, with 8 bases lining up with TRBD1. This CDR3 is 13 amino acids long. V shed 6 bases, J shed 2 bases, and the junction held 3 bases outside the gene matches. The CDR3 loop is CASRTGGAYEQYF. The CDR3 DNA reads as TGTGCCAGCAGAACAGGGGGTGCCTACGAGCAGTACTTC.

The chain recombines TRBV6-5 with TRBJ2-7; D not certain. Trimming shortened V by 6 bases and J by 9 bases, and 12 bases separated the two germline ends. This CDR3 has 11 residues. From germline, CDR1 is MNHEY and CDR2 SVGAGI. The CDR3 loop reads CASSPSTWQYF. As DNA, the CDR3 is TGTGCCAGCAGCCCGTCTACTTGGCAGTACTTC.

This chain links TRBV19 with TRBJ1-2, with TRBD1 matching 7 bases. With V trimmed by 4 bases and J by 4 bases, 3 bases remained unmatched. The V gene's germline CDR1 is LNHDA and CDR2 SQIVND (reference sequence). The CDR3 runs to 13 residues. The CDR3 reads CASSTGQLYGYTF. CDR3 coding DNA: TGTGCCAGTAGTACGGGACAGCTCTATGGCTACACCTTC.

This clone has just a few counts. Within the sample, other DNA sequences also encode this same CDR3. The chain has TRBV19 and TRBJ1-1; 9 bases are a match to TRBD1. V was clipped by 1 base and J by 5 bases; unmatched bases: 5. The V gene's germline CDR1 is LNHDA and CDR2 SQIVND (reference sequence). CDR3 length: 15 residues. CDR3 in DNA: TGTGCCAGTAGTATAGCTGGGACAGGGTGGACTGAAGCTTTCTTT. Its translation is CASSIAGTGWTEAFF.

The chain uses TRBV4-2 and TRBJ2-7, with TRBD2 as a possible D gene (5 bases). Per the germline V gene, CDR1 is LGHNA and CDR2 is YNFKEQ. The V gene lost 0 bases and the J gene lost 1 base, with 13 bases spanning the gap. CDR3 length: 16 amino acids. The CDR3 reads CASSQDEERGSYEQYF. CDR3 nucleotide sequence: TGTGCCAGCAGCCAAGATGAAGAGCGAGGGTCCTACGAGCAGTACTTC.

The genes are TRBV29-1 and TRBJ1-1; D is unclear. The ends were cut back, 1 base at V and 10 bases at J, with 10 bases in the middle. The CDR3 length is 11 residues. Germline V lookup: CDR1 SQVTM, CDR2 ANQGSEA. The CDR3 nucleotides read TGCAGCGTTGAAGGGGATCGGGGAGCTTTCTTT. This encodes CSVEGDRGAFF.

The genes are TRBV7-9 and TRBJ2-7; TRBD1 agrees at 7 bases. The CDR3 is 14 residues long. J was trimmed by 7 bases and V by 5 bases; bases with no gene match: 11. Germline CDR1 and CDR2: SEHNR and FQNEAQ (reference sequence). The CDR3 is CASSLQGIGEEQYF. The CDR3 region has the DNA TGTGCCAGCAGCCTACAGGGGATTGGAGAAGAGCAGTACTTC.